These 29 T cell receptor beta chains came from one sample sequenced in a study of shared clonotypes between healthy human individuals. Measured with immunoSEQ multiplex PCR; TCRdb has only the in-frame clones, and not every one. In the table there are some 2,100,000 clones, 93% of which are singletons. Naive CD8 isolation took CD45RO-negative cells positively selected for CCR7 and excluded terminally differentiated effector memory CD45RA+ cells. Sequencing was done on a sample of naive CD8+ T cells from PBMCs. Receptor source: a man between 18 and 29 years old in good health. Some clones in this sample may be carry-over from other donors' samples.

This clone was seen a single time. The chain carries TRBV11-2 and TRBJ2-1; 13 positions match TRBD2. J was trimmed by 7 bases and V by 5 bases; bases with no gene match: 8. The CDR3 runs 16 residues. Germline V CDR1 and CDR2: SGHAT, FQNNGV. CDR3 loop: CASSQGPGLAGNEQFF. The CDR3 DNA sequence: TGTGCCAGCAGCCAGGGGCCGGGACTAGCGGGGAATGAGCAGTTCTTC.

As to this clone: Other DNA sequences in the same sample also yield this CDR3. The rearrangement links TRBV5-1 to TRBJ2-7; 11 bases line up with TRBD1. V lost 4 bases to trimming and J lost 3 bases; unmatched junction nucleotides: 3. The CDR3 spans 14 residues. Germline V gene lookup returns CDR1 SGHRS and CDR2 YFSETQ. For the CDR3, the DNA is TGCGCCAGCAGCACTGGGACAGGGGGCTACGAGCAGTACTTC. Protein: CASSTGTGGYEQYF.

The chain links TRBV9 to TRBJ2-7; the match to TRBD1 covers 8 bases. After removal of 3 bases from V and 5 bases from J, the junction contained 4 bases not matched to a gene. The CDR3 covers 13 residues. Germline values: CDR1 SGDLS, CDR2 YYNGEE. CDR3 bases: TGTGCCAGCAGCGGAGACAGGGGAGACGAGCAGTACTTC. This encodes CASSGDRGDEQYF.

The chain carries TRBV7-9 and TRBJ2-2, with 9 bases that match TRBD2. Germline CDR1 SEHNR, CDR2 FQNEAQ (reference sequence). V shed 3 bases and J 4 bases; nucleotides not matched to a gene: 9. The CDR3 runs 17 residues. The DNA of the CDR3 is TGTGCCAGCAGCTTCCCCTCTAGCGGGACGAGCACCGGGGAGCTGTTTTTT. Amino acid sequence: CASSFPSSGTSTGELFF.

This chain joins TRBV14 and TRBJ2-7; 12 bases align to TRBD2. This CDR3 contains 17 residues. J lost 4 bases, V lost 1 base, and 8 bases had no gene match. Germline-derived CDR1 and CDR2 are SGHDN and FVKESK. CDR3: CASSQGVRLAGEYEQYF. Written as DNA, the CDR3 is TGTGCCAGCAGCCAAGGTGTGAGACTAGCGGGAGAGTACGAGCAGTACTTC.

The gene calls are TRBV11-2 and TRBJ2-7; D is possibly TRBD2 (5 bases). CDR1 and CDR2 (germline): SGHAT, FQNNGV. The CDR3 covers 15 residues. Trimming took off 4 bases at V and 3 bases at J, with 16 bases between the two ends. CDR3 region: CASSSRGQVIYEQYF. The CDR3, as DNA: TGTGCCAGCAGCTCTCGGGGTCAGGTGATCTACGAGCAGTACTTC. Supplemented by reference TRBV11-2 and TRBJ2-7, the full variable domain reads EAGVAQSPRYKIIEKRQSVAFWCNPISGHATLYWYQQILGQGPKLLIQFQNNGVVDDSQLPKDRFSAERLKGVDSTLKIQPAKLEDSAVYLCASSSRGQVIYEQYFGPGTRLTVT.

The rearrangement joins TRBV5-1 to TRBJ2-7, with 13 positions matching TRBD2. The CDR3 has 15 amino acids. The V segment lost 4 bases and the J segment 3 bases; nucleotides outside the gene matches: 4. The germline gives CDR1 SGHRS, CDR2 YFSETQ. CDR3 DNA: TGCGCCAGCAGCCCGGGACTAGCGGGGTTCTACGAGCAGTACTTC. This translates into CASSPGLAGFYEQYF.

This CDR3 is CASSSEGGSQYF. In DNA form, the CDR3 reads TGTGCCAGCAGCTCGGAGGGGGGGTCCCAGTACTTC. The chain employs TRBV11-2 and TRBJ2-5, with a weak D call TRBD2 (7 bases). Trimming took 4 bases from V and 9 from J, leaving 12 bases between them. CDR3 length: 12 residues. Germline loops: CDR1 SGHAT, CDR2 FQNNGV.

The CDR3, as DNA: TGTGCCAGCAGCTTTCCAGGGGGCGTCGACACCGGGGAGCTGTTTTTT. Translated, it gives CASSFPGGVDTGELFF. The chain joins TRBV11-2 to TRBJ2-2; 8 bases fit TRBD1. The germline V gene has CDR1 SGHAT and CDR2 FQNNGV. Losses at the gene ends were 3 bases for V and 3 bases for J; bases not matched to a gene: 6. CDR3 length: 16 residues.

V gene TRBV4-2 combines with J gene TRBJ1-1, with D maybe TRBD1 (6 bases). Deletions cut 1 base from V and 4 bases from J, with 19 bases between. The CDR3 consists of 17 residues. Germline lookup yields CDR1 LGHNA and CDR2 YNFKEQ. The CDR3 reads CASSQVILAGESTEAFF. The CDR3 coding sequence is TGTGCCAGCAGCCAAGTTATCTTGGCAGGGGAGAGCACTGAAGCTTTCTTT.

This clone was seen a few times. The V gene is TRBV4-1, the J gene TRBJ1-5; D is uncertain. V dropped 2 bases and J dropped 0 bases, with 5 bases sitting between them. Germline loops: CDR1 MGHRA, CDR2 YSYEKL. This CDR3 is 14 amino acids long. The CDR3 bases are TGCGCCAGCAGCCAAATATTTAGCAATCAGCCCCAGCATTTT. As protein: CASSQIFSNQPQHF.

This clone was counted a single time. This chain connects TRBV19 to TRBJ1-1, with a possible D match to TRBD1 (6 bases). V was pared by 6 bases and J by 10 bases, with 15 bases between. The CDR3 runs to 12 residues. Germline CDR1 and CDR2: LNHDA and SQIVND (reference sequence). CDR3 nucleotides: TGTGCCAGTAGGATTCAGGGGTCTGGAGCTTTCTTT. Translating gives CASRIQGSGAFF.

The CDR3 region is CASSQIGENEKLFF. The DNA of the CDR3 is TGCGCCAGCAGCCAAATTGGGGAGAATGAAAAACTGTTTTTT. The rearrangement uses TRBV4-3 and TRBJ1-4; D is uncertain. In germline, CDR1 is LGHNA, CDR2 YSLEER. V lost 2 bases to trimming and J lost 5 bases, with 9 bases between them. This CDR3 comprises 14 residues.

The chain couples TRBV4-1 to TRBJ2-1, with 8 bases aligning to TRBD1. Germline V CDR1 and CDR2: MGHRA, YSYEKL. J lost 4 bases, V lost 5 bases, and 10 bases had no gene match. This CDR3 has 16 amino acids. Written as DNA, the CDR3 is TGCGCCAGCAGCAACCCCTCGACAGGGGCTTACAATGAGCAGTTCTTC. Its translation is CASSNPSTGAYNEQFF.

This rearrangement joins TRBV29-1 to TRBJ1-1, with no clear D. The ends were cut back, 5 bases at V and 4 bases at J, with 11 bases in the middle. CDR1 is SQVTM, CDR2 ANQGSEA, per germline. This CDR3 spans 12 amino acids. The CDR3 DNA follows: TGCAGCGTTCGAGTCGAGAGCACTGAAGCTTTCTTT. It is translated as CSVRVESTEAFF.

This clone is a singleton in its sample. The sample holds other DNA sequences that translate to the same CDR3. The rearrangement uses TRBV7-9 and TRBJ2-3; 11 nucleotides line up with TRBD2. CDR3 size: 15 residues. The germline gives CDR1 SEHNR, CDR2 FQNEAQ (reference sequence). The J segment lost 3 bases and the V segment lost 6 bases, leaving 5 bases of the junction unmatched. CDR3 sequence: CASSTGTSGTDTQYF. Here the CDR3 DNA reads TGTGCCAGCAGTACCGGGACTAGCGGTACAGATACGCAGTATTTT.

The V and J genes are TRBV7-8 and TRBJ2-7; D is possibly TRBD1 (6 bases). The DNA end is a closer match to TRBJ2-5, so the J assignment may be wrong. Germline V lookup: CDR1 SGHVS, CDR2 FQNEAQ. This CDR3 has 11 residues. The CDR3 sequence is CASSRGETQYF. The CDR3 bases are TGTGCCAGCAGCAGGGGGGAGACCCAGTACTTC.

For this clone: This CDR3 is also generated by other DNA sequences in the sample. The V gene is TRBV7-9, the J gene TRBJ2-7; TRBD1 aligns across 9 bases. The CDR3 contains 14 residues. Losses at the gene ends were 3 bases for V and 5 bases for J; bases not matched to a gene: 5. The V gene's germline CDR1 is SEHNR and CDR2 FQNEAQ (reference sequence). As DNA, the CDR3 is TGTGCCAGCAGCTTCCCGGGACAGGGCCACGAGCAGTACTTC. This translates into CASSFPGQGHEQYF. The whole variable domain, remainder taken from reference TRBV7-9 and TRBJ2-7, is DTGVSQNPRHKITKRGQNVTFRCDPISEHNRLYWYRQTLGQGPEFLTYFQNEAQLEKSRLLSDRFSAERPKGSFSTLEIQRTEQGDSAMYLCASSFPGQGHEQYFGPGTRLTVT.

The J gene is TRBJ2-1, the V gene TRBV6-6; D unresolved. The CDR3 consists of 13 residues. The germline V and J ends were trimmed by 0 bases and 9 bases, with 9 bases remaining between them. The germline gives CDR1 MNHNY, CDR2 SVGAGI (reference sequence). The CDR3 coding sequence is TGTGCCAGCAGTTACTCGTTAGATGGTGAGCAGTTCTTC. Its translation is CASSYSLDGEQFF.

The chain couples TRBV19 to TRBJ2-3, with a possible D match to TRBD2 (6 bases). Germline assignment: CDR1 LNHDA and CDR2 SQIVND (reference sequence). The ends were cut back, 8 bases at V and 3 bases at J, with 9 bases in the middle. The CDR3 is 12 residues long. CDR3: CASRGMTDTQYF. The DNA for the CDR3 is TGTGCCAGTCGGGGGATGACAGATACGCAGTATTTT.

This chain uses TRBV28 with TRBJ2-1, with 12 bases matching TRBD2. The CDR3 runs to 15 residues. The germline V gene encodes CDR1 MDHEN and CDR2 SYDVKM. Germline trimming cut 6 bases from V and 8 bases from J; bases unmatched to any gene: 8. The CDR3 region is CASSLWTSGKDEQFF. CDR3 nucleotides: TGTGCCAGCAGCCTATGGACTAGCGGGAAGGATGAGCAGTTCTTC.

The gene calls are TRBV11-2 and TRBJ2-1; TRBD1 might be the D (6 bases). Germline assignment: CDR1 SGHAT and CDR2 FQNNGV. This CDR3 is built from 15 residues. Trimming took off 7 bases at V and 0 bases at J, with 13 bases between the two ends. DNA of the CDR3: TGTGCCAGCATCCCGGGACACAACTCCTACAATGAGCAGTTCTTC. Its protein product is CASIPGHNSYNEQFF.

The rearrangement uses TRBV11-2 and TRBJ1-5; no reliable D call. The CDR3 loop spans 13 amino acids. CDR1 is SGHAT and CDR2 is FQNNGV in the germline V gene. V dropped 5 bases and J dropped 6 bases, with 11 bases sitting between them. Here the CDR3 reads CASSLGIGQPQHF. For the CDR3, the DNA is TGTGCCAGCAGCCTGGGGATCGGTCAGCCCCAGCATTTT.

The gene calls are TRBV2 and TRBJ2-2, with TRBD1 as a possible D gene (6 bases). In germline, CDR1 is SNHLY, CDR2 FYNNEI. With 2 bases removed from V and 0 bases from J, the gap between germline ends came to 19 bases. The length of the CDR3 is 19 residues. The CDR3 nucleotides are TGTGCCAGCAGTGAACACCTTAGGGGAAGGGGGTCGAACACCGGGGAGCTGTTTTTT. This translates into CASSEHLRGRGSNTGELFF.

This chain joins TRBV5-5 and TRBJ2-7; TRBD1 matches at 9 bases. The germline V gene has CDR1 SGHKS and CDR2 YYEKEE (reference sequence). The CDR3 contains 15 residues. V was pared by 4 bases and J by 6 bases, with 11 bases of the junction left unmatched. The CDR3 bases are TGTGCCAGCAGCACCCCCGGGACAGGGTTTTCCGAGCAGTACTTC. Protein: CASSTPGTGFSEQYF.

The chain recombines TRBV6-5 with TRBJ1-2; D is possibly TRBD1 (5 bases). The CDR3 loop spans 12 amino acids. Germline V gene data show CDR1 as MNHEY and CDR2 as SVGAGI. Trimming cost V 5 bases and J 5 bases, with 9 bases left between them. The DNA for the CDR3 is TGTGCCAGCAGTAAAGACAGATATGGCTACACCTTC. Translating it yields CASSKDRYGYTF.

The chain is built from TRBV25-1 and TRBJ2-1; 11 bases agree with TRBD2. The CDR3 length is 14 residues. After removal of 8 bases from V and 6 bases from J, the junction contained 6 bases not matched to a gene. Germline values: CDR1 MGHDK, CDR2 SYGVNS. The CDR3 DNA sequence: TGTGCCAGCGGAGTAGCGGGAGGGCCCAATGAGCAGTTCTTC. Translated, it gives CASGVAGGPNEQFF.

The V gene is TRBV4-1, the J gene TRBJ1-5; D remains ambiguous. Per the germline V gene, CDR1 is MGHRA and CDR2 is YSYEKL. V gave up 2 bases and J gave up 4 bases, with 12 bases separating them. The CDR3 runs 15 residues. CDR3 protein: CASSQRLTPNQPQHF. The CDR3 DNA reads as TGCGCCAGCAGCCAAAGACTTACTCCGAATCAGCCCCAGCATTTT.

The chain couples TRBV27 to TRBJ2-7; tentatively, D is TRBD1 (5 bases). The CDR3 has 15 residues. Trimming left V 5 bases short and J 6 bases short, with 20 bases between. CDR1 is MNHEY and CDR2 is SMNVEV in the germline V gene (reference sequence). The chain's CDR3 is CASSQGRWGLTEQYF. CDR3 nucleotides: TGTGCCAGCAGTCAAGGACGGTGGGGCCTGACCGAGCAGTACTTC.